Below, one T cell receptor (beta chain) is given with its context. This specimen belongs to a study of control samples from healthy donors and cancer patients. Germline V lookup: CDR1 MDHEN, CDR2 SYDVKM. The CDR3 runs 15 residues. V gave up 3 bases and J gave up 7 bases, with 16 bases separating them. Clones were sequenced by immunoSEQ multiplex PCR, and TCRdb holds only the in-frame ones, with some missing. Of some 170,000 clones in the sample, approximately 96% were seen once. J is TRBJ2-4 and V is TRBV28; D perhaps matches TRBD2 (6 bases). This clonotype originated in a woman under 40 in good health. Sequences were obtained from blood. The CDR3 is CASSFGGIHENIQYF. CDR3 in DNA: TGTGCCAGCAGTTTTGGCGGGATTCATGAGAACATTCAGTACTTC.